This T cell receptor (beta chain) was captured in a study of metastatic and nonmetastatic thyroid tumors. Study-level background: Thyroid patients, malignant and benign, had repertoires compared across blood and tumor or nodule tissue. Study-wide results and limits: Malignant thyroid tumors reportedly had TCR beta diversity that was significantly higher than in benign nodules, in blood and tumor.

This CDR3 comprises 14 residues. Germline V gene lookup returns CDR1 SGHKS and CDR2 YYEKEE (reference sequence). J was trimmed by 7 bases and V by 6 bases; bases with no gene match: 6. This clone was found many times. Its target is unknown. No patient had received any treatment before thyroid surgery. TCRdb re-called clones from the PCR reads using MiXCR. The profile shows about 40,000 clones, approximately 10% of them singletons. J is TRBJ2-1 and V is TRBV5-5; the match to TRBD2 covers 11 bases. The sequencing sample was made of blood. The TCR originated in a female donor with papillary thyroid cancer or a benign thyroid nodule (not recorded which). Some clones in this sample may be carry-over from other donors' samples. CDR3 nucleotides: TGTGCCAGCATGACTAGCGGGAACTCGAATGAGCAGTTCTTC. It codes for CASMTSGNSNEQFF.